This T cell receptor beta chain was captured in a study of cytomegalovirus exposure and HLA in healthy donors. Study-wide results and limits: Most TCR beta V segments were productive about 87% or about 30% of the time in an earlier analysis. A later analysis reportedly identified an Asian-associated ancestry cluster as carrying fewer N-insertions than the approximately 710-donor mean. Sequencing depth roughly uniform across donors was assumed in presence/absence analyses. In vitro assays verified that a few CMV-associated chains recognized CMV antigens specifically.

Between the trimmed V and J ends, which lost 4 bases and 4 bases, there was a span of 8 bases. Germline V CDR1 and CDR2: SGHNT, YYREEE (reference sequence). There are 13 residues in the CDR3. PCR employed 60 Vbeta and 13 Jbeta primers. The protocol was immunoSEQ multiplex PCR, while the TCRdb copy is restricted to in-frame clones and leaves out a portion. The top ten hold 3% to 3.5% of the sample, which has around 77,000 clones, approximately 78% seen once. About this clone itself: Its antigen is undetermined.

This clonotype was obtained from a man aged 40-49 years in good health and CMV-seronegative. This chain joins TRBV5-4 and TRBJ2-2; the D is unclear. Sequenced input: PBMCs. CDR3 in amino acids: CASSEQSTGELFF. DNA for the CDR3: TGTGCCAGCAGCGAACAAAGCACCGGGGAGCTGTTTTTT.